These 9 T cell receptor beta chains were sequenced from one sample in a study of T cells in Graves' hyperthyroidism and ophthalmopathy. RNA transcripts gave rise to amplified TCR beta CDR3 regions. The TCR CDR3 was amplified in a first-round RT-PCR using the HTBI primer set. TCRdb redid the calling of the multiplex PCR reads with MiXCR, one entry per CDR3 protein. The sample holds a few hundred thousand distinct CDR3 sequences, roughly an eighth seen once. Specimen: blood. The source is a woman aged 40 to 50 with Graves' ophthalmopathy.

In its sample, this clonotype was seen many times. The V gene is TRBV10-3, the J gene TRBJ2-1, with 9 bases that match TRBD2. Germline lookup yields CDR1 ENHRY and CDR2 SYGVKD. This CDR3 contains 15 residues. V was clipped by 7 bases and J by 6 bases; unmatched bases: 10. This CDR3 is CAIMEASGISNEQFF. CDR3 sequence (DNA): TGTGCCATCATGGAGGCTAGCGGGATTTCCAATGAGCAGTTCTTC.

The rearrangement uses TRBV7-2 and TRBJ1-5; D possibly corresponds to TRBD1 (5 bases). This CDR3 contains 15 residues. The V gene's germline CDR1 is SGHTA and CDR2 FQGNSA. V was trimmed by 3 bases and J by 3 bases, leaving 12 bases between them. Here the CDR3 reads CASSLGQGYNQPQHF. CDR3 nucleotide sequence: TGTGCCAGCAGCTTGGGGCAGGGTTACAATCAGCCCCAGCATTTT.

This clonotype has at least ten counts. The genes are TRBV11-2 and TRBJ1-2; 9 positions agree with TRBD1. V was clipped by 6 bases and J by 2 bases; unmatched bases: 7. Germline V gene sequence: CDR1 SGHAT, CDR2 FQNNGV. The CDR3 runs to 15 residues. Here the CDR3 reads CASSTSGTGNYGYTF. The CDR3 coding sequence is TGTGCCAGCAGTACCTCCGGGACAGGGAACTATGGCTACACCTTC. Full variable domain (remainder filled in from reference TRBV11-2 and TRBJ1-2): EAGVAQSPRYKIIEKRQSVAFWCNPISGHATLYWYQQILGQGPKLLIQFQNNGVVDDSQLPKDRFSAERLKGVDSTLKIQPAKLEDSAVYLCASSTSGTGNYGYTFGSGTRLTVV.

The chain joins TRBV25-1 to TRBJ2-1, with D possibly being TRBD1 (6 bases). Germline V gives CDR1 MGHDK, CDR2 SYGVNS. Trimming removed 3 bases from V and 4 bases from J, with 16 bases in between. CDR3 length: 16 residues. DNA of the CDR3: TGTGCCAGCAGTGATCAACGACAGGCCCCGTACAATGAGCAGTTCTTC. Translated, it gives CASSDQRQAPYNEQFF.

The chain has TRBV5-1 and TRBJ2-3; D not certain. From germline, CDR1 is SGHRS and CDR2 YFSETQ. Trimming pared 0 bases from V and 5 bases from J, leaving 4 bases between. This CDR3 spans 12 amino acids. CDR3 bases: TGCGCCAGCAGCTTGGTTCTAGATACGCAGTATTTT. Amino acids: CASSLVLDTQYF.

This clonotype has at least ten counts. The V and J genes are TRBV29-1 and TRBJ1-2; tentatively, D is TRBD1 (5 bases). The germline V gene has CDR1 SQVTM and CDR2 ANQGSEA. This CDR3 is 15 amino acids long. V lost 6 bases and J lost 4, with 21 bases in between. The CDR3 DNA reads TGCAGCGTCGCCAGGGACGGGACCTTCGGCTATGGCTACACCTTC. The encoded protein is CSVARDGTFGYGYTF.

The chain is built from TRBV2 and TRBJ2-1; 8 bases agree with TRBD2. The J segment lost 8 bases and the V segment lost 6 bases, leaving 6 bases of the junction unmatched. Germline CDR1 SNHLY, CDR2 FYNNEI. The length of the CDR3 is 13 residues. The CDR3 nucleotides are TGTGCCAGCAGGGGACTAGAGCGGGATGAGCAGTTCTTC. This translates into CASRGLERDEQFF.

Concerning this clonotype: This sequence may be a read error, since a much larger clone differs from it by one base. The CDR3 sequence is CASRGTGGADTQYF. DNA of the CDR3: TGTGCCAGCAGAGGGACAGGGGGGGCAGATACGCAGTATTTT. The J gene is TRBJ2-3, the V gene TRBV28, with 11 nucleotides matching TRBD1. CDR3 length: 14 amino acids. CDR1 is MDHEN and CDR2 is SYDVKM in the germline V gene. V shed 6 bases and J 4 bases; nucleotides not matched to a gene: 3.

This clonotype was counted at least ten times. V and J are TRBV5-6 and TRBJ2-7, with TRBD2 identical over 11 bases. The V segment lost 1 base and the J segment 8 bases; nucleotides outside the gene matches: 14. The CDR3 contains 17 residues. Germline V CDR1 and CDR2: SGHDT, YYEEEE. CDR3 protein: CASSLWLGTSGPGQQYF. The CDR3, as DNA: TGTGCCAGCAGCTTGTGGCTCGGGACTAGCGGCCCAGGACAGCAGTACTTC.